This entry lists 21 T cell receptor beta chains sequenced from one sample in a study of blood T cell repertoires in COVID-19 (dated by TCRdb to 2018 to 2021). The library was prepared using the immunoSEQ multiplex PCR assay. The source is immuneACCESS, and TCRdb retained only in-frame sequences with V and J called. Part of the clones is not carried over; for the studies checked, unresolved V genes explain less than half of this, and the remainder is unexplained. This sample comprises about 58,000 clones, roughly 84% of them detected only once. The ten top clones hold approximately 5% of the sample. Sequencing was done on a sample of peripheral blood. The receptors here all came from a man aged 40-55 years with active COVID-19.

The chain recombines TRBV27 with TRBJ2-1; 8 bases fit TRBD1. This CDR3 spans 16 amino acids. The V and J ends lost 5 bases and 4 bases, in that order; junction bases with no gene match: 10. Germline V gives CDR1 MNHEY, CDR2 SMNVEV (reference sequence). CDR3 loop: CASSAKTGAFYNEQFF. As DNA, the CDR3 is TGTGCCAGCAGTGCAAAGACAGGGGCTTTTTACAATGAGCAGTTCTTC.

The J gene is TRBJ2-7, the V gene TRBV18; perhaps TRBD2 as D (5 bases). Germline values: CDR1 KGHSH, CDR2 LQKENI. This CDR3 has 14 amino acids. The ends were cut back, 3 bases at V and 3 bases at J, with 12 bases in the middle. CDR3 sequence reads: CASSPRIRDYEQYF. The CDR3 coding sequence is TGTGCCAGCTCACCTCGAATCCGGGACTACGAGCAGTACTTC.

This chain connects TRBV19 to TRBJ2-1, with 11 bases identical to TRBD2. The ends lost 6 bases at V and 4 bases at J; junction bases unmatched: 5. The CDR3 runs to 15 residues. Germline CDR1 LNHDA, CDR2 SQIVND (reference sequence). DNA of the CDR3: TGTGCCAGTAGATTAACTAGCGGGGGATACAATGAGCAGTTCTTC. It is translated as CASRLTSGGYNEQFF.

The chain carries TRBV28 and TRBJ1-2, with 7 bases identical to TRBD1. Trimming cost V 4 bases and J 4 bases; bases outside gene matches: 6. Germline loops: CDR1 MDHEN, CDR2 SYDVKM. There are 14 residues in the CDR3. The CDR3: CASSSGQEAYGYTF. Here the CDR3 DNA reads TGTGCCAGCAGTTCTGGACAGGAGGCCTATGGCTACACCTTC.

The table lists this clone with a few counts. J is TRBJ1-2 and V is TRBV2; no reliable D call. The CDR3 totals 12 residues. Trimming pared 7 bases from V and 4 bases from J, leaving 10 bases between. The germline CDR1 and CDR2 sequences are SNHLY and FYNNEI. The CDR3 DNA is TGTGCCAGCAACGCAGGAAGCTATGGCTACACCTTC. Translation: CASNAGSYGYTF.

This chain connects TRBV6-1 to TRBJ2-1, with 10 bases that match TRBD2. The CDR3 has 18 residues. CDR1 and CDR2 from the germline V gene are MNHNS and SASEGT. V trimming: 2 bases; J trimming: 1 base; junction bases outside the gene matches: 8. CDR3 coding DNA: TGTGCCAGCAGTGAAATCGTTAGCGGGGGGTATTCCTACAATGAGCAGTTCTTC. This sequence encodes CASSEIVSGGYSYNEQFF.

This chain joins TRBV10-2 and TRBJ2-1; TRBD2 agrees at 7 bases. This CDR3 has 13 amino acids. Germline CDR1 is WSHSY and CDR2 is SAAADI. Losses at the gene ends were 8 bases for V and 4 bases for J; bases not matched to a gene: 5. The CDR3 nucleotides read TGCGCCAGCTTAGCGGGCTTATACAATGAGCAGTTCTTC. This codes for CASLAGLYNEQFF.

The CDR3 sequence is CASSWTSGAKNIQYF. CDR3 coding DNA: TGTGCCAGCAGCTGGACTAGCGGGGCCAAAAACATTCAGTACTTC. The chain is built from TRBV7-2 and TRBJ2-4; 11 bases map to TRBD2. V trimming: 4 bases; J trimming: 1 base; junction bases outside the gene matches: 0. Germline loops: CDR1 SGHTA, CDR2 FQGNSA. The CDR3 is made up of 15 amino acids.

The V gene is TRBV15, the J gene TRBJ2-7; 9 bases are a match to TRBD2. This CDR3 is 15 amino acids long. Germline V gene data show CDR1 as LNHNV and CDR2 as YYDKDF (reference sequence). After removal of 1 base from V and 5 bases from J, the junction contained 6 bases not matched to a gene. CDR3 sequence (DNA): TGTGCCACCAGCAGAGCGGGACTAGCTGTTGACGAGCAGTACTTC. Its translation is CATSRAGLAVDEQYF.

The rearrangement links TRBV18 to TRBJ1-3; D not certain. The CDR3 covers 17 residues. CDR1 and CDR2 (germline): KGHSH, LQKENI. With 3 bases removed from V and 1 base from J, the gap between germline ends came to 16 bases. The CDR3 reads CASSPPGPLVSGNTIYF. In DNA, the CDR3 is TGTGCCAGCTCACCTCCAGGCCCTCTTGTTTCTGGAAACACCATATATTTT.

The rearrangement uses TRBV10-2 and TRBJ2-7; TRBD1 is a possible D gene (5 bases). Per the germline V gene, CDR1 is WSHSY and CDR2 is SAAADI. This CDR3 has 13 amino acids. Trimming took off 5 bases at V and 7 bases at J, with 15 bases between the two ends. The CDR3 region is CASSRGARQEQYF. For the CDR3, the DNA is TGCGCCAGCAGTAGGGGCGCGCGGCAGGAGCAGTACTTC.

This clone was seen a handful of times. This chain connects TRBV27 to TRBJ1-2, with D tentatively TRBD1 (6 bases). The germline CDR1 and CDR2 sequences are MNHEY and SMNVEV (reference sequence). CDR3 length: 12 residues. V was trimmed by 5 bases and J by 8 bases, leaving 12 bases between them. CDR3 in amino acids: CASSPDRFGYTF. CDR3 nucleotide sequence: TGTGCCAGCAGTCCAGACAGGTTCGGCTACACCTTC.

The V gene is TRBV19, the J gene TRBJ2-7, with 9 bases that match TRBD2. The CDR3 runs 15 residues. Germline CDR1 is LNHDA and CDR2 is SQIVND (reference sequence). V was clipped by 3 bases and J by 0 bases; unmatched bases: 3. The CDR3 loop reads CASSIDSGSSYEQYF. CDR3 DNA: TGTGCCAGTAGTATCGATAGCGGGAGCTCCTACGAGCAGTACTTC.

The V and J genes are TRBV6-5 and TRBJ2-1; D is perhaps TRBD2 (5 bases). With 6 bases removed from V and 9 bases from J, the gap between germline ends came to 18 bases. Germline V lookup: CDR1 MNHEY, CDR2 SVGAGI. This CDR3 has 14 residues. In DNA, the CDR3 is TGTGCCAGCAGCTCCCGGTTTCGGGGTAGTGAGCAGTTCTTC. Its translation is CASSSRFRGSEQFF.

The chain recombines TRBV30 with TRBJ1-1, with TRBD1 matching 7 bases. After removal of 0 bases from V and 6 bases from J, the junction contained 13 bases not matched to a gene. The CDR3 is 16 residues long. Germline assignment: CDR1 GTSNPN and CDR2 SVGIG (reference sequence). The DNA for the CDR3 is TGTGCCTGGAGTGTCCCTTTGAGACAGGGTAGGTCTGAAGCTTTCTTT. Translating it yields CAWSVPLRQGRSEAFF.

The V call is TRBV11-2, the J call TRBJ2-7, with a tentative D call TRBD1 (5 bases). Per the germline V gene, CDR1 is SGHAT and CDR2 is FQNNGV. The V and J ends lost 3 bases and 2 bases respectively, with 8 bases between them. This CDR3 contains 13 residues. This CDR3 reads CASSLAGPYEQYF. CDR3 coding DNA: TGTGCCAGCAGCTTGGCAGGGCCCTACGAGCAGTACTTC.

The table lists this clone with a few counts. CDR3 DNA: TGCGCCAGCAGCTTGGTCCTGGGAGCTCGCACAGATACGCAGTATTTT. Protein: CASSLVLGARTDTQYF. This chain joins TRBV5-1 and TRBJ2-3, with a tentative D call TRBD2 (5 bases). The V gene's germline CDR1 is SGHRS and CDR2 YFSETQ. The CDR3 totals 16 residues. V lost 0 bases, J lost 1 base, and 12 bases lay in between.

The V gene is TRBV29-1, the J gene TRBJ2-1; 14 bases are a match to TRBD2. CDR1 and CDR2 from the germline V gene are SQVTM and ANQGSEA. The junction had 6 bases not matched to a gene; V was cut back by 4 bases and J by 10 bases. CDR3 length equals 14 residues. The CDR3 spells CSVVGLAGVEEQFF. CDR3 in DNA: TGCAGCGTTGTGGGACTAGCGGGAGTTGAAGAGCAGTTCTTC.

The rearrangement joins TRBV10-3 to TRBJ1-3, with D perhaps matching TRBD1 (6 bases). V lost 6 bases to trimming and J lost 4 bases, with 19 bases between them. CDR1 and CDR2 (germline): ENHRY, SYGVKD. CDR3 length equals 16 residues. This chain's CDR3 is CAIRIQGGPIGNTIYF. In DNA form, the CDR3 reads TGTGCCATCAGGATACAGGGAGGGCCCATCGGAAACACCATATATTTT.

The chain combines TRBV5-1 with TRBJ2-7, with 8 bases matching TRBD1. Germline V gives CDR1 SGHRS, CDR2 YFSETQ. The CDR3 totals 16 residues. V gave up 0 bases and J gave up 2 bases; unmatched junction bases: 7. The CDR3 DNA follows: TGCGCCAGCAGCTTGGCCGTGACAGGGGCTACCTACGAGCAGTACTTC. Encoded protein: CASSLAVTGATYEQYF.

The V call is TRBV6-6, the J call TRBJ2-7, with D possibly being TRBD2 (6 bases). Per the germline V gene, CDR1 is MNHNY and CDR2 is SVGAGI (reference sequence). The CDR3 contains 15 residues. Trimming left V 2 bases short and J 0 bases short, with 11 bases between. CDR3 loop: CASSYREVSSYEQYF. The CDR3 nucleotides read TGTGCCAGCAGTTACAGGGAGGTCAGCTCCTACGAGCAGTACTTC.